This TCR beta chain was captured by sequencing in a study of T cells after yellow fever vaccination. MiXCR, applied by TCRdb to the 5' RACE reads, yields one record per CDR3 protein. The table records 200,000 to 300,000 distinct CDR3 sequences, 10% to 15% of them present only once. In germline, CDR1 is SGHRS, CDR2 YFSETQ. V dropped 1 base and J dropped 1; count of bases not matched to a gene: 7. This CDR3 region has 18 residues. J is TRBJ2-1 and V is TRBV5-1; 11 nucleotides line up with TRBD2. The TCR comes from a man aged 25-40 years who received the YFV17D yellow fever vaccine. The starting material was CD4+ T cells sorted from PBMCs, obtained 45 days after the yellow fever booster vaccination. The CDR3 nucleotides are TGCGCCAGCAGCTTGAGGCTTAGCGGGAGGGATTCCTACAATGAGCAGTTCTTC. This translates into CASSLRLSGRDSYNEQFF.